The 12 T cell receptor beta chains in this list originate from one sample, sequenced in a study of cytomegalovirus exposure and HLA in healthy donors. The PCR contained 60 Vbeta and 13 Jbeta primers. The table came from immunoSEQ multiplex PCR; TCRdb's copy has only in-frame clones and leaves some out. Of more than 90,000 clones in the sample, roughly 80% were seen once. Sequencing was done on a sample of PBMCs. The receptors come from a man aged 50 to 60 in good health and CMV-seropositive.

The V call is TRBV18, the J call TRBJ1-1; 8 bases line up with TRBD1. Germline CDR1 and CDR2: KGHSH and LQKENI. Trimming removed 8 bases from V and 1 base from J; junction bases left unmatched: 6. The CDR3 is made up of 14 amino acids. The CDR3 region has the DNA TGTGCCAGCACGTCCGGGACAGGGAACACTGAAGCTTTCTTT. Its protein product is CASTSGTGNTEAFF.

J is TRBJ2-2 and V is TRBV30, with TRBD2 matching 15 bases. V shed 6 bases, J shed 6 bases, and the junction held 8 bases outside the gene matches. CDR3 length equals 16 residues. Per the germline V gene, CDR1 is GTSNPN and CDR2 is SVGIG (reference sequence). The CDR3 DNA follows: TGTGCCTGTAGGACTAGCGGGAGGGCAAGGGCCGGGGAGCTGTTTTTT. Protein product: CACRTSGRARAGELFF.

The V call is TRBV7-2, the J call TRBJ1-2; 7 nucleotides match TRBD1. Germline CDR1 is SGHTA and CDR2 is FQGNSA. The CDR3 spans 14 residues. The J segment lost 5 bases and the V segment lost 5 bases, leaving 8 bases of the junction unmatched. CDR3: CASSPGGTGYGYTF. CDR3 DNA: TGTGCCAGCAGCCCAGGGGGGACGGGTTATGGCTACACCTTC.

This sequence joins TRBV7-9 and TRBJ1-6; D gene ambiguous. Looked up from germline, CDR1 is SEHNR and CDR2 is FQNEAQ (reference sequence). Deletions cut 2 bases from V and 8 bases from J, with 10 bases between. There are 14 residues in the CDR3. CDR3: CASSLKLQDSPLHF. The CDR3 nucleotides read TGTGCCAGCAGCTTAAAGCTGCAAGATTCACCCCTCCACTTT.

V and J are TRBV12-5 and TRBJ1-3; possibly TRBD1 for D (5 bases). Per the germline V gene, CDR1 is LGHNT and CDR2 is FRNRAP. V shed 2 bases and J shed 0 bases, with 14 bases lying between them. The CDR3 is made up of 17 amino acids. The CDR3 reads CASGLPRQRDSGNTIYF. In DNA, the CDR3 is TGTGCTAGTGGTTTGCCTCGACAGAGAGACTCTGGAAACACCATATATTTT.

For the CDR3, the DNA is TGTGCCAGCAGCTATATTCCGGGACAGGGGGCGAGTGAGCAGTTCTTC. Encoded protein: CASSYIPGQGASEQFF. The J gene is TRBJ2-1, the V gene TRBV7-9; 12 positions match TRBD1. Trimming removed 4 bases from V and 9 bases from J; junction bases left unmatched: 10. The CDR3 extends over 16 amino acids. Germline V gene sequence: CDR1 SEHNR, CDR2 FQNEAQ (reference sequence).

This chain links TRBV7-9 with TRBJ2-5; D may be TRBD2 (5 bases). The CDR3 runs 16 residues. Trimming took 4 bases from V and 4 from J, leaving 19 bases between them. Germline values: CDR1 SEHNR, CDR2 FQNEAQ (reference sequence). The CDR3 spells CASSSHVGSSGETQYF. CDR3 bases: TGTGCCAGCAGCTCCCATGTGGGGTCAAGCGGAGAGACCCAGTACTTC.

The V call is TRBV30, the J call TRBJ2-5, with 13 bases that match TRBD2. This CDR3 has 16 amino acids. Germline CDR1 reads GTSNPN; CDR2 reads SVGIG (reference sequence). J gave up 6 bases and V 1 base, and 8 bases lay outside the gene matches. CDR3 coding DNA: TGTGCCTGGAGTGCCCGACTAGCGGGGGGAATGAAGACCCAGTACTTC. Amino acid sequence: CAWSARLAGGMKTQYF.

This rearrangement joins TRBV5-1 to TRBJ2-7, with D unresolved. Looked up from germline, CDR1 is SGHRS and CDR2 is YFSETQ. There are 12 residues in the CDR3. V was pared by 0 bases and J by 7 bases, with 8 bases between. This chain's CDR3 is CASSLGQKEQYF. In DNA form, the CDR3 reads TGCGCCAGCAGCTTGGGACAAAAAGAGCAGTACTTC. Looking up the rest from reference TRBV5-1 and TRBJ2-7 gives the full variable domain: KAGVTQTPRYLIKTRGQQVTLSCSPISGHRSVSWYQQTPGQGLQFLFEYFSETQRNKGNFPGRFSGRQFSNSRSEMNVSTLELGDSALYLCASSLGQKEQYFGPGTRLTVT.

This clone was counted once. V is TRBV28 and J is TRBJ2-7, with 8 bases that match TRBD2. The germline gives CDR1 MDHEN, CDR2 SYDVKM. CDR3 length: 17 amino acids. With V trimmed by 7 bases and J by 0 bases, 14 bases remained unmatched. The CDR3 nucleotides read TGTGCCAGCAAAAGGGGTGCGGGAGGCGGAAGCTCCTACGAGCAGTACTTC. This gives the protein CASKRGAGGGSSYEQYF. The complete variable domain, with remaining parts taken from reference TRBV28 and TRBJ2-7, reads DVKVTQSSRYLVKRTGEKVFLECVQDMDHENMFWYRQDPGLGLRLIYFSYDVKMKEKGDIPEGYSVSREKKERFSLILESASTNQTSMYLCASKRGAGGGSSYEQYFGPGTRLTVT.

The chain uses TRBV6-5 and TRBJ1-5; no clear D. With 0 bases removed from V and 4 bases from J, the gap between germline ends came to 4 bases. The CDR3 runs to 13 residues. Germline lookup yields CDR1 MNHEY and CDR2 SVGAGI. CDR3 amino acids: CASSYSSNQPQHF. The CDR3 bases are TGTGCCAGCAGTTACTCTTCAAATCAGCCCCAGCATTTT.

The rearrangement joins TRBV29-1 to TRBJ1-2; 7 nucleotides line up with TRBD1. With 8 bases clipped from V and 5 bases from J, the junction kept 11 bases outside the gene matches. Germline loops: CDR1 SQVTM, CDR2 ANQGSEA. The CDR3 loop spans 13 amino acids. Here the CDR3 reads CSFTGDSGYGYTF. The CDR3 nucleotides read TGCAGCTTCACCGGGGACAGCGGGTATGGCTACACCTTC.